This T cell receptor beta chain was identified in a study of blood T cells in healthy people across ages. The use of a sample-barcoded 5' primer and a J-beta primer mix characterized a second PCR of roughly 7 to 11 cycles. The yield of each sample was at least 2.5 million CDR3-containing paired-end reads. TCRdb called the 5' RACE reads again in MiXCR, with one record for every CDR3 protein. Altogether under 1,000,000 distinct CDR3 sequences are present, about half being singletons, with the ten largest covering 15% to 20%. V lost 7 bases to trimming and J lost 1 base, with 16 bases between them. CDR3 size: 15 residues. The germline CDR1 and CDR2 sequences are MNHEY and SMNVEV (reference sequence).

The J gene is TRBJ1-1, the V gene TRBV27; the D gene is possibly TRBD1 (5 bases). The sample was blood. This receptor was identified in a man at least 80 years old in good health. CDR3 DNA sequence: TGTGCCAGCAAAGGGGTCACCTTTGGGAACACTGAAGCTTTCTTT. This translates into CASKGVTFGNTEAFF.